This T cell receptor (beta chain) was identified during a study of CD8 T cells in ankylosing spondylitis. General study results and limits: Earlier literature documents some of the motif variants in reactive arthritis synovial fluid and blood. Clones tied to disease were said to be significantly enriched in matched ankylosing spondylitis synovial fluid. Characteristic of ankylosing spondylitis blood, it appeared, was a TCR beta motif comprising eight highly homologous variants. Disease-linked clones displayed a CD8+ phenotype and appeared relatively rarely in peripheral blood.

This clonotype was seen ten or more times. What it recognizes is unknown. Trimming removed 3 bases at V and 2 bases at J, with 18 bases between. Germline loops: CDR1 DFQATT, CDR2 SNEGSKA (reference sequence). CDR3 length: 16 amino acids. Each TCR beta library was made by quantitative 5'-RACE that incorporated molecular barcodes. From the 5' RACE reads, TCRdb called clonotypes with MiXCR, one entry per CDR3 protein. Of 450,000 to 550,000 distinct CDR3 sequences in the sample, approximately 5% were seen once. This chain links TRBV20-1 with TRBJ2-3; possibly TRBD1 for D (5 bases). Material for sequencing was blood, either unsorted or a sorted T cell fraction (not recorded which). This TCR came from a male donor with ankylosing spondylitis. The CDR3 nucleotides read TGCAGTGCTAGTCCCCTCGATAGGGGATACACAGATACGCAGTATTTT. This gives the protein CSASPLDRGYTDTQYF.